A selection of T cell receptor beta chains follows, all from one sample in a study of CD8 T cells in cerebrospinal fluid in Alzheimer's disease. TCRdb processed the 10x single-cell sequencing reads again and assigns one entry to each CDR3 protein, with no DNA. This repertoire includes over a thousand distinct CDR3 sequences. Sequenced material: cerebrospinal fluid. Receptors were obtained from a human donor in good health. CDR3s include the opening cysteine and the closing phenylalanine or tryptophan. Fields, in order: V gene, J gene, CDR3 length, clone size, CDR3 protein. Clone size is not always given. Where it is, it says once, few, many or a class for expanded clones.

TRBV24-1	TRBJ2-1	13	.	CATSDWGWDDQFF
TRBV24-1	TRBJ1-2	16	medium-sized	CATSDGQVTNSRGYTF
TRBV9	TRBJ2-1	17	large	CASSVAGTSGTYNEQFF
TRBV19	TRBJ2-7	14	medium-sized	CASSMGTAPYEQYF
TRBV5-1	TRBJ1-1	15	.	CASTREAGTGETAFF
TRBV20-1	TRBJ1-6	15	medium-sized	CSASGQGSNNSPLHF
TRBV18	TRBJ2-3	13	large	CASSPPSTDTQYF
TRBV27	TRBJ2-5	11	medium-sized	CASLHGETQYF
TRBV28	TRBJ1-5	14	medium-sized	CASSLRQSNQPQHF
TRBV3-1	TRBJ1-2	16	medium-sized	CASSLGFGTGSYGYTF
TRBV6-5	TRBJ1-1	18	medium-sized	CASSLRGVRDSRGTEAFF
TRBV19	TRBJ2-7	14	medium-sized	CASSNQNSYGEQYF
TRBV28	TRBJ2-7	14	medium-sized	CASSFSSGFYEQYF
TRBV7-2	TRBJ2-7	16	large	CASTQWGRGGLYEQYF
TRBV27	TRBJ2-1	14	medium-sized	CASSTGSSYNEQFF
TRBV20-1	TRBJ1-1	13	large	CSARGGTNTEAFF
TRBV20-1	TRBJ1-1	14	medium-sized	CSAEAGVLYTEAFF
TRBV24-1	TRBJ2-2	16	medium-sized	CATSDLTRGNTGELFF
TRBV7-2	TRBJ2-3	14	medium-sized	CASSKAGVTDTQYF
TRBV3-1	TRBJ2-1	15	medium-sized	CASSQASLTYNEQFF
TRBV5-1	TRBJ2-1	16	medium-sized	CASRVDPAGGMYEQFF
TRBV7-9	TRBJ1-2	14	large	CASSLDGRNYGYTF
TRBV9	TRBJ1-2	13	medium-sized	CASSVTDGYGYTF
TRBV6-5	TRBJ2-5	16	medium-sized	CASRAHDRVLGETQYF
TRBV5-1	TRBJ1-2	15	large	CASSLDGQTEGGYTF
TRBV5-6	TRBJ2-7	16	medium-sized	CASSLAFGLAGYEQYF
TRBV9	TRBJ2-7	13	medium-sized	CASSLPPLREQYF
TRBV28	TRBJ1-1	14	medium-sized	CASSSVNLNTEAFF
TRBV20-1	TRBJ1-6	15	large	CSASDRDTRLSPLHF
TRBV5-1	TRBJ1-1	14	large	CASSLLTPNTEAFF
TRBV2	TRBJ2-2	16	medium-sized	CASSEMSGENTGELFF
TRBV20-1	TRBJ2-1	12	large	CSPPNSGYEQFF
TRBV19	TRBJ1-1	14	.	CASRETGSYTEAFF
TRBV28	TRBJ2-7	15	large	CASSLTAGVADEQYF
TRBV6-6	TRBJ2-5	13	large	CASSAGQQETQYF
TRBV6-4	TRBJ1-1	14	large	CASRAGQAATEAFF
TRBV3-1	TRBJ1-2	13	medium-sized	CASSQDSTGGYTF
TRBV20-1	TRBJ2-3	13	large	CSARRDNTDTQYF
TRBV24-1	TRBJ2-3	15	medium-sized	CATSDGGGGTDTQYF